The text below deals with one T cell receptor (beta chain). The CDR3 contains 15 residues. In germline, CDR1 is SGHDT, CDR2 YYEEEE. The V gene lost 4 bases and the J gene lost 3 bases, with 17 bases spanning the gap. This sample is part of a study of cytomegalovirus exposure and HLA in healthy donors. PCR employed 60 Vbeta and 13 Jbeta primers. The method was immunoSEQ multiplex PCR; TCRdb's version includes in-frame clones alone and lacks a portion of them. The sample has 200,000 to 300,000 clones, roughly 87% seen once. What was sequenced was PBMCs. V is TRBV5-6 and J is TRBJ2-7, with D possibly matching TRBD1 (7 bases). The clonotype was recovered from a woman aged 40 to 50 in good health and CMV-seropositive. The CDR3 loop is CASSPPGGPVYEQYF. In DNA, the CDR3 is TGTGCCAGCAGCCCGCCAGGGGGGCCGGTCTACGAGCAGTACTTC.